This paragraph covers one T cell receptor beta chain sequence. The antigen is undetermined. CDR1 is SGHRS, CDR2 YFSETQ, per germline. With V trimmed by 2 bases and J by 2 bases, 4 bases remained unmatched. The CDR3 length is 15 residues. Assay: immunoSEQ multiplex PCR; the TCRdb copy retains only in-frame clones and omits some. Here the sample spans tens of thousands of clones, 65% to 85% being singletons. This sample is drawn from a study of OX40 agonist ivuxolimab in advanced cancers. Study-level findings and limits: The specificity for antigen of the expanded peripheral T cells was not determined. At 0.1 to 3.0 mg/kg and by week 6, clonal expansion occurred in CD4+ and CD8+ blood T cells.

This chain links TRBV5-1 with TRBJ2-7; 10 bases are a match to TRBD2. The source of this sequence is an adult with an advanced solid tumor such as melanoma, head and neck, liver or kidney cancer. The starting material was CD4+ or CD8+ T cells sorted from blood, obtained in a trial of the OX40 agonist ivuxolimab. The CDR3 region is CASSFLAGEAYEQYF. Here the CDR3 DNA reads TGCGCCAGCAGCTTTCTAGCGGGAGAGGCCTACGAGCAGTACTTC.